This paragraph covers one TCR beta chain sequence. Trimming removed 4 bases from V and 0 bases from J; junction bases left unmatched: 3. Germline V gene data show CDR1 as SQVTM and CDR2 as ANQGSEA. The length of the CDR3 is 13 residues. In the original processing: By means of reference gene primer amplification, nucleated cell counts were estimated. TCRdb keeps only in-frame clones here, not all; method: immunoSEQ multiplex PCR. V and J calls and clone size are copied from that table; D and trimming were computed from the DNA. Of approximately 190,000 clones in the sample, approximately 86% were seen once. This entry belongs to a study of blood T cell repertoires in COVID-19. Looking at the study overall: Spain, Italy and the United States supplied samples that represented acute and convalescent COVID-19.

The specimen was PBMCs or T cells enriched from blood (not recorded which). The receptor was isolated from a middle-aged woman in a cohort exposed to, infected with or recovered from COVID-19 (not recorded which). This chain connects TRBV29-1 to TRBJ2-7; 7 bases line up with TRBD2. CDR3 in amino acids: CSVGGGSSYEQYF. For the CDR3, the DNA is TGCAGCGTTGGGGGGGGGAGCTCCTACGAGCAGTACTTC.